Described below is a single T cell receptor beta chain sequence and its context. The antigen it binds to is not known. The record has no base qualities; no much larger clone is one base away. Enrolling through a virtual design, the prospective study's participants ranged in age from about 18 to 89 years and lived across roughly 23 United States geographic areas. In the prospective study, cohorts were assigned on the basis of participant-reported clinical history obtained from a screening survey and a study questionnaire. ImmuneRACE Cohort 3 recovered participants were defined by two consecutive negative NP/OP PCR tests, healthcare professional clearance, or symptom resolution. In the prospective study, whole blood, serum and a nasopharyngeal or oropharyngeal swab were collected from each participant by mobile phlebotomists. Over a 2-month period, participants in the prospective study had the option of providing additional blood draws and questionnaires. Prospective study blood samples were shipped either frozen or at room temperature before DNA extraction.

The data belong to a study of blood T cell repertoires in COVID-19 (dated by TCRdb to the early 2020s). General notes on the study: Samples from collaborators originated in the United States, Italy and Spain and spanned both the acute and convalescent phases of COVID-19. The prospective study material was composed of cDNA or gDNA derived from T cells, B-cell-depleted T cells, or PBMCs. The dataset comprised deeply sampled blood TCRbeta repertoires from subjects exposed to, actively infected with, or recovered from COVID-19. The repertoires were released in a freely available public database meant as a resource for research on the immune response to SARS-CoV-2. The samples were drawn from two sources: the first 160 participants of the ongoing ImmuneRACE study, and 1,000 to 1,500 subjects contributed by 6 global collaborators. The sample metadata nearly always contained a de-identified subject ID, COVID-19 status, age in years and sex. Where available, HLA class I and class II types were taken from metadata supplied by the sample provider and were not determined by assay-based typing. Here is what the overall study found, with its caveats: How much clinical and demographic metadata was included differed by source and by participant, and the metadata was provided uncurated.

The germline V and J ends show losses of 6 bases and 4 bases respectively, and no gene match explains 7 bases of the junction. The germline V gene yields MDHEN for CDR1 and SYDVKM for CDR2. There are 16 amino acids in the CDR3, from cysteine to phenylalanine inclusive. The kept DNA is CDR3 alone, 48 bases in frame from the first base. TCRbeta CDR3 regions were amplified from genomic DNA by means of the immunoSEQ Assay, a bias-controlled multiplex PCR. The paper's processing steps were these. The number of nucleated cells in each sample was estimated by amplification of reference gene primers within the assay. Sequence reads were collapsed and filtered to measure the absolute abundance of every unique TCRbeta CDR3 rearrangement. For each sample, productive Simpson clonality was calculated as the square root of Simpson's diversity index over productive rearrangements. What TCRdb holds here is the immuneACCESS table cut down to in-frame rearrangements. Part of the clones is not present; checked against another copy, under half of the missing clones reflect an unresolved V gene, and the others are unexplained. The D gene and trimming were derived from the DNA, and the V and J assignments and clone size from that table. The sample table holds hundreds of thousands of clones, of which around 89% were seen once. The biggest ten clones account for less than 3% of the sample.

The sequence came from a woman between 50 and 59 years old who had recovered from COVID-19. The sequencing sample was made of PBMCs or T cells enriched from blood (not recorded which). The chain joins TRBV28 to TRBJ2-3, and 13 bases in between align with TRBD2. Here is the DNA: TGTGCCAGCAGGACGAGACTAGCGGGAGGCCCAGATACGCAGTATTTT. This gives the protein CASRTRLAGGPDTQYF.